A selection of T cell receptor beta chains follows, all from one sample in a study of breast tumors, draining lymph nodes, adjacent tissues. Via MiXCR, TCRdb re-called the multiplex PCR reads, giving one row per CDR3 protein. Here the sample spans around 170,000 distinct CDR3 sequences, approximately 33% being singletons. The sample was axillary lymph node tissue. The receptors were sampled from a female donor with breast cancer. Some clones in this sample may be carry-over from other donors' samples. Each CDR3 is given with its conserved first and last residue. The order of the fields is CDR3 protein, V gene, clone size. A clone size is listed for some rows: how often the clone was seen (once, few, many), or a class if it is expanded.

CDR3: CASSLQGVFNEQYF; V: TRBV5-6; size: few
CDR3: CASSFRDRAYEQYF; V: TRBV12-3/TRBV12-4; size: many
CDR3: CASSLGQGNFGYTF; V: TRBV7-9; size: many
CDR3: CASSLFRPGGGYEQYF; V: TRBV5-1; size: many
CDR3: CASSPPSFQETQYF; V: TRBV18; size: few
CDR3: CASSLRPHEQFF; V: TRBV12-3/TRBV12-4; size: many
CDR3: CASGRTGNEQFF; V: TRBV19; size: many
CDR3: CASSSSGNNFVDTQYF; V: TRBV4-2; size: many
CDR3: CASSQVVGFGIAFF; V: TRBV12-3/TRBV12-4; size: -
CDR3: CSAPSHDSGANVLTF; V: TRBV20-1; size: once
CDR3: CASSQDARTGKNYGYTF; V: TRBV4-2; size: few
CDR3: CSASQPERNGNTIYF; V: TRBV20-1; size: once
CDR3: CASDLGGTGEKLFF; V: TRBV5-1; size: -
CDR3: CASSDLPGSYGYTF; V: TRBV12-3/TRBV12-4; size: -
CDR3: CASSYAHF; V: TRBV19; size: -
CDR3: CASSLSGSYEQYF; V: TRBV7-6; size: many
CDR3: CASSLRDRGLAEQFF; V: TRBV9; size: many
CDR3: CSARRQGGTEAFF; V: TRBV20-1; size: many